This T cell receptor (beta chain) was sequenced in a study of beta chain features in type 1 diabetes. Blood was collected once per donor into heparin, averaging around 120 mL. Broader study findings: PCR might preferentially amplify shorter templates, equally in patients and controls. For type 1 diabetes patients, VDJ junctions showed fewer insertions and more deletions. Here, the possible influence of HLA type (on TCRB rearrangement) remained unresolved. Researchers report that Type 1 diabetes patients had moderately but significantly shorter TCRB CDR3s across all four CD4+ subsets.

What was sequenced were expressed TCRB transcripts, since all of the isolated RNA had been reverse transcribed. Clones were sequenced by immunoSEQ multiplex PCR, and TCRdb holds only the in-frame ones, with some missing. The profile covers 600,000 or so clones, with 11% to 15% appearing a single time and less than 0.04% taken by the ten largest. Germline CDR1 is MNHNY and CDR2 is SVGAGI (reference sequence). The CDR3 sequence is 16 residues long. V was pared by 5 bases and J by 7 bases, with 13 bases of the junction left unmatched. In its sample, this clone was seen a few times. What it binds is unknown.

The gene calls are TRBV6-6 and TRBJ1-5; 8 bases match TRBD1. The material sequenced was naive CD4+ T cells from blood. This sequence was found in a man between 18 and 35 years old with type 1 diabetes. The CDR3 DNA follows: TGTGCCAGCAGTACTGCTCAGGGGGCGGGTGGACAGCCCCAGCATTTT. This codes for CASSTAQGAGGQPQHF.